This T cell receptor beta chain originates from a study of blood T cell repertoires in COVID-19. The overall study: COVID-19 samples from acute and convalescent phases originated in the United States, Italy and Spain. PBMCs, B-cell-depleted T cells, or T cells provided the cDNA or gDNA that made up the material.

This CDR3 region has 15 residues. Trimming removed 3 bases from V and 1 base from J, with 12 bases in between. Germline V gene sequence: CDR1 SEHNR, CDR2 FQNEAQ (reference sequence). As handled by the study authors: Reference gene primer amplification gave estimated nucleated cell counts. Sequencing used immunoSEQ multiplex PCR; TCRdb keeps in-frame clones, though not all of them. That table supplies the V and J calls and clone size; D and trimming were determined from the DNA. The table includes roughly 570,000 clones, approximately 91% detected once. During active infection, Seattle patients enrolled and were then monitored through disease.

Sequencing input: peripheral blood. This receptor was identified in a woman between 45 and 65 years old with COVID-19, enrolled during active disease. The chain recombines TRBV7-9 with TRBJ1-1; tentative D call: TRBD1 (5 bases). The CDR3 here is CASSLPGLTNTEAFF. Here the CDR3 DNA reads TGTGCCAGCAGCTTGCCGGGACTGACGAACACTGAAGCTTTCTTT. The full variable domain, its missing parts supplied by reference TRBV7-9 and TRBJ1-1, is DTGVSQNPRHKITKRGQNVTFRCDPISEHNRLYWYRQTLGQGPEFLTYFQNEAQLEKSRLLSDRFSAERPKGSFSTLEIQRTEQGDSAMYLCASSLPGLTNTEAFFGQGTRLTVV.